These 8 T cell receptor beta chains were sequenced from one sample in a study of T cells after yellow fever vaccination. MiXCR, applied by TCRdb to the 5' RACE reads, yields one record per CDR3 protein. The sample holds approximately 150,000 distinct CDR3 sequences, over 7% seen once. The sequenced sample was CD8+ T cells sorted from PBMCs, obtained 45 days after the yellow fever booster vaccination. The source of these receptors is a young man who received the YFV17D yellow fever vaccine.

The J gene is TRBJ1-1, the V gene TRBV25-1, with D possibly TRBD1 on 6 matching bases. The ends were cut back, 0 bases at V and 5 bases at J, with 16 bases in the middle. CDR1 and CDR2 (germline): MGHDK, SYGVNS. The CDR3 sequence is 16 residues long. The CDR3: CASSEYKWGAGTEAFF. CDR3 DNA sequence: TGTGCCAGCAGTGAATATAAGTGGGGGGCTGGTACTGAAGCTTTCTTT.

This clonotype was picked up a small number of times. This chain uses TRBV7-9 with TRBJ2-6; D is possibly TRBD2 (5 bases). Trimming took off 5 bases at V and 0 bases at J, with 11 bases between the two ends. The CDR3 has 16 residues. Germline-derived CDR1 and CDR2 are SEHNR and FQNEAQ (reference sequence). The CDR3 DNA reads as TGTGCCAGCAGCCCCAGAGGGAGCTCTGGGGCCAACGTCCTGACTTTC. It is translated as CASSPRGSSGANVLTF.

This clonotype was counted between two and nine times. The chain is built from TRBV27 and TRBJ2-7, with D tentatively TRBD2 (7 bases). CDR3 length: 16 amino acids. The germline gives CDR1 MNHEY, CDR2 SMNVEV (reference sequence). Trimming pared 4 bases from V and 1 base from J, leaving 17 bases between. The CDR3 here is CASSSSGGRASYEQYF. CDR3 nucleotide sequence: TGTGCCAGCAGTTCCTCGGGGGGCAGGGCTTCCTACGAGCAGTACTTC.

The sample holds a few counts of this clonotype. The chain is built from TRBV4-1 and TRBJ2-7; D unresolved. CDR1 is MGHRA and CDR2 is YSYEKL in the germline V gene. Trimming shortened V by 4 bases and J by 3 bases, and 19 bases separated the two germline ends. The CDR3 spans 16 residues. CDR3 coding DNA: TGCGCCAGCAGCCCGGCTACAGCCAGCTCCCACTACGAGCAGTACGTC. Translated, it gives CASSPATASSHYEQYV.

The rearrangement joins TRBV20-1 to TRBJ2-7, with D unclear. The CDR3 contains 14 residues. Trimming stripped 5 bases from V and 6 bases from J, with 20 bases between. Germline CDR1 reads DFQATT; CDR2 reads SNEGSKA (reference sequence). The CDR3 loop reads CSAETHTETFEQYF. As DNA, the CDR3 is TGCAGTGCTGAGACCCATACCGAAACTTTCGAGCAGTACTTC.

The chain links TRBV6-6 to TRBJ2-2, with 9 positions matching TRBD2. Germline V lookup: CDR1 MNHNY, CDR2 SVGAGI (reference sequence). Trimming took 5 bases from V and 1 from J; bases not matched to a gene: 5. The CDR3 sequence is 16 residues long. The CDR3 region has the DNA TGTGCCAGCAGTGGGACTAGCACAGGGAACACCGGGGAGCTGTTTTTT. It encodes CASSGTSTGNTGELFF.

This clonotype was picked up a small number of times. The V gene is TRBV10-3, the J gene TRBJ1-2; 8 bases map to TRBD1. In germline, CDR1 is ENHRY, CDR2 SYGVKD. The CDR3 is 15 residues long. V dropped 5 bases and J dropped 4; count of bases not matched to a gene: 9. The CDR3 DNA reads TGTGCCATCAGTCCGACGACAGGGGATGGCTATGGCTACACCTTC. This translates into CAISPTTGDGYGYTF.

Remarks on this clonotype: At one end the junction does not follow the germline gene, possibly because of a read error. The chain recombines TRBV7-6 with TRBJ2-3, with D unclear. In germline, CDR1 is SGHVS, CDR2 FNYEAQ. This CDR3 has 10 residues. CDR3 DNA sequence: TGTGCCAGCAGCCATCGGTCGGAGAGCTTT. Its protein is CASSHRSESF.